These T cell receptor beta chains were read from a single sample in a study of long-term antiretroviral therapy in people with HIV. Repertoires were generated with immunoSEQ multiplex PCR, while TCRdb's copy carries only in-frame clones and drops some. There are about 36,000 clones in the sample; about 80% occur only once, and under 6.5% lies in the top ten. Source: unsorted PBMCs, taken 3.4 years after starting antiretroviral therapy. The receptor set was obtained from a man between 25 and 39 years old with HIV. Both conserved end residues are part of each CDR3.

J | V | CDR3
TRBJ2-1 | TRBV10-1 | CASSEYYNGEQFF
TRBJ2-3 | TRBV9 | CASSASWITDTQYF
TRBJ2-1 | TRBV14 | CASSQDPFGEQFF
TRBJ2-7 | TRBV6-1 | CAAGTGVYEQYF
TRBJ2-7 | TRBV19 | CATSRTPYEQYF
TRBJ1-1 | TRBV19 | CASSMIGRNTEAFF
TRBJ2-3 | TRBV15 | CATKRGGTDTQYF
TRBJ1-2 | TRBV10-3 | CAISQKQIYGYTF
TRBJ2-7 | TRBV4-3 | CASSQVVFSYEQYF
TRBJ1-3 | TRBV7-2 | CASSLTSSGNTIYF
TRBJ1-1 | TRBV6-5 | CASRENSRANTEAFF
TRBJ1-2 | TRBV10-3 | CAISEGNRDYGYTF
TRBJ2-1 | TRBV4-1 | CASSQTLAGVAYNEQFF
TRBJ1-5 | TRBV2 | CASSRQGPNQPQHF
TRBJ2-1 | TRBV18 | CASSPLPSDYNEQFF
TRBJ2-7 | TRBV28 | CASSRIPTGLYEQYF
TRBJ2-3 | TRBV7-2 | CASSVDSRGTQYF